This T cell receptor (beta chain) was recovered during a study of T-cell memory formation after mild COVID-19. The wider study: For the most part, TCR clusters were specific to one donor. Study outcomes and limitations: Detection of some responders pre-infection suggested pre-existing cross-reactive memory T cells participated. The main location of contracting CD4+ clones was CM and EM, and that of contracting CD8+ clones was EMRA.

From germline, CDR1 is MNHEY and CDR2 SVGEGT. The CDR3 spans 16 residues. The V and J ends lost 2 bases and 0 bases, in that order; junction bases with no gene match: 4. Sample barcodes and UMIs were carried by the TCR alpha and TCR beta cDNA libraries that 5'RACE generated with constant-segment primers. A single record per CDR3 protein comes from TCRdb applying MiXCR to the 5' RACE reads. This table has some 350,000 distinct CDR3 sequences, 13% appearing once. A note on this clonotype: Its antigen remains unidentified.

The sample was PBMCs or a T cell subset sorted from them (not recorded which). This receptor was taken from a man between 18 and 29 years old who had mild COVID-19 (a few samples of this study predate the infection). Cell type and time point are not known. This chain joins TRBV6-2 or TRBV6-3 and TRBJ2-1, with 7 positions matching TRBD1. The CDR3 spells CASSYLAGGSYNEQFF. The CDR3 DNA reads TGTGCCAGCAGTTACCTGGCAGGGGGCTCCTACAATGAGCAGTTCTTC.